This T cell receptor beta chain derives from a study of cytomegalovirus exposure and HLA in healthy donors. Study conclusions and caveats: Analysis was performed later, and it showed HLA-associated TCR beta chains to be more clonally expanded than equally common others.

CDR1 and CDR2 (germline): MNHEY, SVGAGI. The CDR3 totals 12 residues. In the case of this clone: Antigen: not known.

Primers: 60 Vbeta forward and 13 Jbeta reverse. TCRdb keeps only in-frame clones here, not all; method: immunoSEQ multiplex PCR. Here the sample spans about 95,000 clones, 65% to 90% being singletons. The source of this sequence is a man younger than 40 in good health and CMV-seropositive. The source material was PBMCs. The V call is TRBV6-5, the J call TRBJ2-5; D not certain. The closer fit of TRBJ2-7 to the DNA end suggests the J call may be wrong. The CDR3 protein is CASRRGPSEQYF. CDR3 nucleotides: TGTGCCTCACGGAGAGGTCCGAGCGAGCAGTACTTC.